The 7 T cell receptor beta chains below come from one sample, sequenced in a study of long-term antiretroviral therapy in people with HIV. The libraries were made with immunoSEQ v3.0 at survey level. The method was immunoSEQ multiplex PCR; TCRdb's version includes in-frame clones alone and lacks a portion of them. This table has tens of thousands of clones, 82% appearing once. Sequenced material: unsorted PBMCs, taken 0.5 years after starting antiretroviral therapy. These TCRs come from a man aged 18 to 29 with HIV.

The chain couples TRBV2 to TRBJ2-2; D ambiguous. The V end was cut by 11 bases, the J end by 5 bases, with 12 bases between. The CDR3 sequence is 12 residues long. In germline, CDR1 is SNHLY, CDR2 FYNNEI. CDR3 residues: CAGRGPTGELFF. The CDR3 DNA is TGTGCCGGAAGAGGACCGACCGGGGAGCTGTTTTTT.

This clone was seen only a few times. V and J are TRBV2 and TRBJ2-7, with D maybe TRBD2 (6 bases). Germline loops: CDR1 SNHLY, CDR2 FYNNEI. V was clipped by 3 bases and J by 4 bases, with 25 bases between them. The CDR3 runs to 18 residues. CDR3 loop: CASSEGLLQSLRSYEQYF. The CDR3 DNA is TGTGCCAGCAGTGAGGGACTGCTCCAATCCCTCAGATCTTACGAGCAGTACTTC.

The chain uses TRBV2 and TRBJ1-4; no definite D call. Germline CDR1 and CDR2: SNHLY and FYNNEI. CDR3 length equals 15 residues. Trimming removed 4 bases at V and 6 bases at J, with 15 bases between. CDR3 coding DNA: TGTGCCAGCAGTGGCCCTCAATTTGGGGATGAAAAACTGTTTTTT. Its protein is CASSGPQFGDEKLFF.

The chain has TRBV11-2 and TRBJ2-7, with no clear D. The CDR3 has 15 residues. V was cut by 1 base and J by 2 bases, with 12 bases left in between. In germline, CDR1 is SGHAT, CDR2 FQNNGV. CDR3 coding DNA: TGTGCCAGCAGCTTAGGACGTACTGAAACCTACGAGCAGTACTTC. Its protein product is CASSLGRTETYEQYF.

The gene calls are TRBV19 and TRBJ2-7; D possibly corresponds to TRBD1 (6 bases). Germline assignment: CDR1 LNHDA and CDR2 SQIVND (reference sequence). CDR3 length: 13 amino acids. Trimming left V 5 bases short and J 5 bases short, with 13 bases between. CDR3: CASSFGQRDEQYF. DNA for the CDR3: TGTGCCAGTAGTTTTGGACAGCGAGACGAGCAGTACTTC.

V is TRBV6-6 and J is TRBJ2-3; D is perhaps TRBD1 (5 bases). Germline V gives CDR1 MNHNY, CDR2 SVGAGI (reference sequence). There are 15 residues in the CDR3. V was trimmed by 4 bases and J by 1 base, leaving 12 bases between them. This chain's CDR3 is CASSSGQGGTDTQYF. Here the CDR3 DNA reads TGTGCCAGCAGTTCAGGGCAGGGTGGCACAGATACGCAGTATTTT.

This clone has a handful of counts. This chain uses TRBV7-9 with TRBJ2-7; possible D gene TRBD1, 8 bases. The CDR3 is 14 amino acids. Between the trimmed V and J ends, which lost 8 bases and 4 bases, there was a span of 18 bases. CDR1 is SEHNR and CDR2 is FQNEAQ in the germline V gene (reference sequence). The CDR3 spells CASASNRGGYEQYF. The CDR3 coding sequence is TGTGCCAGCGCCTCGAACAGGGGGGGGTACGAGCAGTACTTC.